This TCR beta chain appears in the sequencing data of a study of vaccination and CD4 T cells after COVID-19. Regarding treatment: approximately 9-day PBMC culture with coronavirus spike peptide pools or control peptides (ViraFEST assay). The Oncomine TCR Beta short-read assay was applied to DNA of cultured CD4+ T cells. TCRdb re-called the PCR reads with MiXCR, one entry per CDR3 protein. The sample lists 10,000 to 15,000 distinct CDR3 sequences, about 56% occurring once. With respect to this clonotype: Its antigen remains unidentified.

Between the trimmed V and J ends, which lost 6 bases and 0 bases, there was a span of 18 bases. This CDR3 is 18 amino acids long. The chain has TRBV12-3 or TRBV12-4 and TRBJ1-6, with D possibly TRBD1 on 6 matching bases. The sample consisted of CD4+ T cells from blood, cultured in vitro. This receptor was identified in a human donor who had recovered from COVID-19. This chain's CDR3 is CASSRTGTRSSYNSPLHF. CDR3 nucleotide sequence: TGTGCCAGCAGCCGGACCGGGACAAGGAGCTCCTATAATTCACCCCTCCACTTT.